These 30 T cell receptor beta chains came from one sample sequenced in a study of blood T cell repertoires in COVID-19. Using immunoSEQ multiplex PCR, the repertoire was profiled, and TCRdb retains in-frame clones only, with some absent. The sample includes under 350,000 clones, about 87% of them seen just once. The sequenced material came from peripheral blood. Source of these receptors: a man between 65 and 80 years old with acute or convalescent COVID-19.

The chain uses TRBV5-8 and TRBJ1-6; D may be TRBD1 (6 bases). Trimming took 4 bases from V and 10 from J, leaving 18 bases between them. This CDR3 is 15 amino acids long. Germline V lookup: CDR1 SGHTS, CDR2 YDEGEE. The CDR3 is CASSVRRGLPSPLHF. DNA of the CDR3: TGTGCCAGCAGCGTTCGCAGGGGATTGCCCTCACCCCTCCACTTT.

V is TRBV9 and J is TRBJ1-2; 7 bases are a match to TRBD1. The junction had 5 bases not matched to a gene; V was cut back by 4 bases and J by 2 bases. Germline CDR1 and CDR2: SGDLS and YYNGEE. CDR3 length: 14 residues. As DNA, the CDR3 is TGTGCCAGCAGCACTTTGGACAGGAACTATGGCTACACCTTC. It encodes CASSTLDRNYGYTF.

On this clone itself: Other DNA variants within this sample encode the same CDR3. The CDR3 loop reads CASSLAGDQPQHF. In DNA, the CDR3 is TGTGCCAGCAGTTTAGCAGGGGATCAGCCCCAGCATTTT. V and J are TRBV12-3 or TRBV12-4 and TRBJ1-5; maybe TRBD1 (5 bases). The V gene lost 0 bases and the J gene lost 5 bases, with 5 bases spanning the gap. This CDR3 has 13 residues.

This chain joins TRBV9 and TRBJ2-5; D unresolved. This CDR3 comprises 15 residues. Germline V gives CDR1 SGDLS, CDR2 YYNGEE. V gave up 0 bases and J gave up 5 bases, with 14 bases separating them. This CDR3 reads CASSVAAVFGETQYF. CDR3 DNA: TGTGCCAGCAGCGTAGCGGCGGTCTTCGGGGAGACCCAGTACTTC.

The rearrangement links TRBV15 to TRBJ2-5, with D perhaps matching TRBD2 (5 bases). Germline CDR1 reads LNHNV; CDR2 reads YYDKDF (reference sequence). The ends were cut back, 0 bases at V and 5 bases at J, with 16 bases in the middle. The CDR3 totals 16 residues. In nucleotides, the CDR3 is TGTGCCACCAGCAGAGAAAAAGGAGGAGCCCTGGAGACCCAGTACTTC. Translated: CATSREKGGALETQYF.

The chain recombines TRBV5-4 with TRBJ2-5, with 8 bases identical to TRBD1. Germline loops: CDR1 SGHNT, CDR2 YYREEE (reference sequence). This CDR3 has 14 amino acids. The junction had 6 bases not matched to a gene; V was cut back by 3 bases and J by 5 bases. The CDR3: CASSSADRDETQYF. CDR3 DNA: TGTGCCAGCAGCTCAGCGGACAGGGATGAGACCCAGTACTTC.

The chain recombines TRBV6-6 with TRBJ2-5, with 7 bases matching TRBD2. Germline V gene data show CDR1 as MNHNY and CDR2 as SVGAGI (reference sequence). CDR3 size: 16 residues. V trimming: 6 bases; J trimming: 2 bases; junction bases outside the gene matches: 12. CDR3 nucleotide sequence: TGTGCCAGCAGGCCCCTCGGAGCGGGGAATCAAGAGACCCAGTACTTC. It translates to CASRPLGAGNQETQYF.

The chain carries TRBV15 and TRBJ1-4; TRBD1 matches at 7 bases. Germline assignment: CDR1 LNHNV and CDR2 YYDKDF (reference sequence). After removal of 5 bases from V and 7 bases from J, the junction contained 7 bases not matched to a gene. The CDR3 covers 14 residues. The CDR3 loop is CATSSQGGSEKLFF. CDR3 DNA sequence: TGTGCCACCAGCTCCCAGGGGGGTAGTGAAAAACTGTTTTTT.

CDR3 bases: TGTGCCAGCAGGGGGGAGGGTCTGAGGAATGAGCAGTTCTTC. Protein sequence: CASRGEGLRNEQFF. This rearrangement joins TRBV7-2 to TRBJ2-1, with 7 positions matching TRBD2. CDR1 and CDR2 from the germline V gene are SGHTA and FQGNSA. This CDR3 region has 14 residues. Trimming removed 6 bases from V and 7 bases from J; junction bases left unmatched: 9.

This rearrangement joins TRBV5-5 to TRBJ1-1; D is uncertain. The CDR3 sequence is 13 residues long. Germline V gene lookup returns CDR1 SGHKS and CDR2 YYEKEE (reference sequence). Trimming pared 0 bases from V and 3 bases from J, leaving 6 bases between. CDR3 bases: TGTGCCAGCAGCTTGGTCGCGGACACTGAAGCTTTCTTT. Residues: CASSLVADTEAFF.

V and J are TRBV7-2 and TRBJ1-1; D unclear. Germline V gives CDR1 SGHTA, CDR2 FQGNSA. Trimming pared 3 bases from V and 5 bases from J, leaving 16 bases between. CDR3 length: 15 amino acids. The CDR3 nucleotides read TGTGCCAGCAGCTTCGCGTTTACCGGGGAGACTGAAGCTTTCTTT. Protein product: CASSFAFTGETEAFF.

The rearrangement links TRBV6-5 to TRBJ2-7; 9 bases fit TRBD2. Unmatched junction bases numbered 7, after V lost 6 bases and J lost 4 bases. The CDR3 runs 14 residues. Germline V gene lookup returns CDR1 MNHEY and CDR2 SVGAGI. The CDR3 nucleotides read TGTGCCAGCAGAGGGAGCGGGAGGAGGTACGAGCAGTACTTC. Protein sequence: CASRGSGRRYEQYF.

The gene calls are TRBV12-2 and TRBJ1-5; TRBD1, the table's D call, lacks a check against the DNA. TRBV12-2 is designated a pseudogene. The CDR3 is made up of 18 amino acids. CDR3 coding DNA: TGTGCAAGTCGCCCAACCGAGGAACAGGGGGCGCGCAATCAGCCCCAGCATTTT. This gives the protein CASRPTEEQGARNQPQHF.

V usage is TRBV3-1 (or the pseudogene TRBV3-2) and J usage is TRBJ2-2; TRBD1 aligns across 7 bases. V trimming: 4 bases; J trimming: 2 bases; junction bases outside the gene matches: 4. The length of the CDR3 is 15 residues. The germline V gene has CDR1 LGHDT and CDR2 YNNKEL (reference sequence). The CDR3 DNA follows: TGTGCCAGCAGCCGCGGACAGGTTAACACCGGGGAGCTGTTTTTT. It encodes CASSRGQVNTGELFF.

The J gene is TRBJ1-6, the V gene TRBV4-3; D not certain. This CDR3 region has 15 residues. V shed 0 bases and J shed 11 bases, with 14 bases lying between them. Germline loops: CDR1 LGHNA, CDR2 YSLEER. The CDR3 loop reads CASSQDRNGFPPLHF. In DNA form, the CDR3 reads TGCGCCAGCAGCCAAGATCGAAATGGCTTTCCACCCCTCCACTTT.

The CDR3 DNA reads as TGTGCCAGCAGTCAAAGGGGGCCCTCCTACGAGCAGTACTTC. Translation gives CASSQRGPSYEQYF. The chain has TRBV6-5 and TRBJ2-7; TRBD1 matches 7 bases. V shed 5 bases and J 0 bases; nucleotides not matched to a gene: 4. Germline V gene data show CDR1 as MNHEY and CDR2 as SVGAGI. The CDR3 runs to 14 residues.

The chain carries TRBV5-1 and TRBJ2-3, with 8 nucleotides matching TRBD1. This CDR3 comprises 17 residues. With 4 bases clipped from V and 2 bases from J, the junction kept 12 bases outside the gene matches. The germline V gene has CDR1 SGHRS and CDR2 YFSETQ. This CDR3 is CASSAARQGRFTDTQYF. The CDR3 DNA is TGCGCCAGCAGCGCCGCCCGACAGGGGCGATTCACAGATACGCAGTATTTT.

This chain links TRBV5-6 with TRBJ1-1; 10 bases match TRBD1. The CDR3 totals 13 residues. Trimming cost V 2 bases and J 11 bases; bases outside gene matches: 6. Germline-derived CDR1 and CDR2 are SGHDT and YYEEEE. In nucleotides, the CDR3 is TGTGCCAGCAGCTTCGGGACAGGGGTTGGGGCTTTCTTT. This gives the protein CASSFGTGVGAFF.

This chain uses TRBV6-5 with TRBJ1-1; D call uncertain. Trimming left V 5 bases short and J 5 bases short, with 12 bases between. Germline assignment: CDR1 MNHEY and CDR2 SVGAGI. The CDR3 has 13 residues. The CDR3 nucleotides read TGTGCCAGCAGTCGCCCGATCGGGACTGAAGCTTTCTTT. This codes for CASSRPIGTEAFF.

J is TRBJ2-2 and V is TRBV5-1, with 7 bases lining up with TRBD1. The CDR3 has 16 residues. The junction had 9 bases not matched to a gene; V was cut back by 3 bases and J by 4 bases. The germline gives CDR1 SGHRS, CDR2 YFSETQ. The CDR3 region has the DNA TGCGCCAGCAGCTCCCCAGAGGGGGCGGGCACCGGGGAGCTGTTTTTT. Its protein is CASSSPEGAGTGELFF.

This chain uses TRBV5-4 with TRBJ2-7, with D perhaps matching TRBD1 (6 bases). The germline CDR1 and CDR2 sequences are SGHNT and YYREEE (reference sequence). The CDR3 totals 14 residues. V was shortened by 5 bases and J by 0 bases, with 12 bases between the two germline ends. The CDR3 DNA is TGTGCCAGCAGAGCGGACAGTGACTCCTACGAGCAGTACTTC. This encodes CASRADSDSYEQYF.

The chain carries TRBV9 and TRBJ2-1; D is possibly TRBD2 (5 bases). Germline CDR1 SGDLS, CDR2 YYNGEE. The CDR3 extends over 12 amino acids. V lost 1 base to trimming and J lost 9 bases, with 8 bases between them. As DNA, the CDR3 is TGTGCCAGCAGCGTATCACGGGGTGAGCAGTTCTTC. This encodes CASSVSRGEQFF.

The gene calls are TRBV28 and TRBJ2-1, with 8 positions matching TRBD1. Germline V gene data show CDR1 as MDHEN and CDR2 as SYDVKM. The CDR3 runs 14 residues. J gave up 7 bases and V 3 bases, and 5 bases lay outside the gene matches. CDR3 in amino acids: CASSLGQAGNEQFF. DNA of the CDR3: TGTGCCAGCAGTTTGGGACAGGCCGGTAATGAGCAGTTCTTC. The full variable domain, rest sourced from reference TRBV28 and TRBJ2-1, is DVKVTQSSRYLVKRTGEKVFLECVQDMDHENMFWYRQDPGLGLRLIYFSYDVKMKEKGDIPEGYSVSREKKERFSLILESASTNQTSMYLCASSLGQAGNEQFFGPGTRLTVL.

J is TRBJ1-5 and V is TRBV19; the match to TRBD1 covers 7 bases. The J segment lost 3 bases and the V segment lost 7 bases, leaving 12 bases of the junction unmatched. In germline, CDR1 is LNHDA, CDR2 SQIVND (reference sequence). This CDR3 contains 16 residues. CDR3 region: CASTKAGGFPNQPQHF. CDR3 nucleotide sequence: TGTGCCAGTACTAAGGCAGGGGGTTTCCCCAATCAGCCCCAGCATTTT.

The sample holds one count of this clone. Other DNA sequences in the sample encode the same CDR3. This sequence joins TRBV12-3 or TRBV12-4 and TRBJ1-2; maybe TRBD1 (5 bases). V was cut by 5 bases and J by 5 bases, with 12 bases left in between. The CDR3 is 13 residues long. The CDR3 region has the DNA TGTGCCAGCAGTAGGGGATTCTCTTATGGCTACACCTTC. This gives the protein CASSRGFSYGYTF.

The chain combines TRBV14 with TRBJ2-7; 10 bases match TRBD1. V gave up 6 bases and J gave up 6 bases; unmatched junction bases: 14. The V gene's germline CDR1 is SGHDN and CDR2 FVKESK. The CDR3 runs 16 residues. CDR3 amino acids: CASSQSPGQGWREQYF. CDR3 nucleotides: TGTGCCAGCAGTCAAAGTCCGGGACAGGGGTGGCGCGAGCAGTACTTC.

J is TRBJ2-1 and V is TRBV7-2; 10 bases agree with TRBD1. V was clipped by 5 bases and J by 9 bases; unmatched bases: 10. From germline, CDR1 is SGHTA and CDR2 FQGNSA. The CDR3 extends over 15 amino acids. CDR3 in amino acids: CASSPGLGQGTEQFF. CDR3 in DNA: TGTGCCAGCAGCCCAGGACTGGGACAGGGGACTGAGCAGTTCTTC.

The chain couples TRBV18 to TRBJ1-1; D is perhaps TRBD1 (6 bases). The germline V and J ends were trimmed by 2 bases and 0 bases, with 10 bases remaining between them. This CDR3 region has 15 residues. The V gene's germline CDR1 is KGHSH and CDR2 LQKENI. Written as DNA, the CDR3 is TGTGCCAGCTCACCAGCCGGGACACTGAACACTGAAGCTTTCTTT. It yields the protein CASSPAGTLNTEAFF.

The rearrangement joins TRBV5-5 to TRBJ1-4; a possible D gene is TRBD1 (5 bases). CDR1 and CDR2 from the germline V gene are SGHKS and YYEKEE (reference sequence). V lost 2 bases to trimming and J lost 5 bases, with 10 bases between them. The length of the CDR3 is 14 residues. The CDR3 sequence is CASSFRQTNEKLFF. In nucleotides, the CDR3 is TGTGCCAGCAGCTTCAGACAGACCAATGAAAAACTGTTTTTT.

The chain uses TRBV3-1 (or the pseudogene TRBV3-2) and TRBJ2-1; D gene ambiguous. Germline CDR1 and CDR2: LGHDT and YNNKEL (reference sequence). The CDR3 totals 13 residues. Trimming left V 1 base short and J 12 bases short, with 13 bases between. CDR3 protein: CASSQGWSSRQFF. The DNA of the CDR3 is TGTGCCAGCAGCCAAGGATGGAGCAGTCGGCAGTTCTTC.